Presented here are 22 T cell receptor beta chains from one specimen sequenced in a study of identical twins. TCRdb re-derived calls from the 5' RACE reads in MiXCR, one entry per CDR3 protein. The sample holds 250,000 or so distinct CDR3 sequences, around 7.6% seen once. In addition, the sample was reused for a study of yellow fever vaccine responses in identical twins.

Sequences were obtained from CD8+ T cells sorted from blood. The origin of the receptors is a young woman in good health.

This clonotype came up a few times. The V gene is TRBV5-6, the J gene TRBJ2-7; TRBD1 agrees at 10 bases. Germline assignment: CDR1 SGHDT and CDR2 YYEEEE. There are 18 residues in the CDR3. V gave up 4 bases and J gave up 7 bases; unmatched junction bases: 20. The CDR3 sequence is CASSQRDRGKARSREQYF. The CDR3 coding sequence is TGTGCCAGCAGCCAGCGGGACAGGGGAAAGGCTCGCTCGCGGGAGCAGTACTTC.

The chain couples TRBV10-3 to TRBJ2-1, with D possibly matching TRBD2 (5 bases). Trimming left V 6 bases short and J 10 bases short, with 16 bases between. Germline V gives CDR1 ENHRY, CDR2 SYGVKD. This CDR3 is 13 amino acids long. The CDR3 DNA is TGTGCCATCAGCGTAAAGGAACCGGGGGAGCAGTTCTTC. Its translation is CAISVKEPGEQFF.

The sample holds a few counts of this clonotype. J is TRBJ1-2 and V is TRBV7-2; D perhaps matches TRBD1 (6 bases). The CDR3 runs to 12 residues. Per germline, CDR1 SGHTA and CDR2 FQGNSA. The ends were cut back, 9 bases at V and 2 bases at J, with 10 bases in the middle. The CDR3 reads CASSTGNYGYTF. The DNA of the CDR3 is TGTGCCAGTTCGACAGGCAACTATGGCTACACCTTC.

J is TRBJ1-1 and V is TRBV28, with D uncertain. Germline CDR1 MDHEN, CDR2 SYDVKM. V dropped 6 bases and J dropped 1 base, with 15 bases sitting between them. The length of the CDR3 is 15 residues. CDR3 DNA sequence: TGTGCCAGCAGCCTAGACCGGGCTCCGAACACTGAAGCTTTCTTT. It codes for CASSLDRAPNTEAFF.

This clonotype turned up a few times. The J gene is TRBJ2-2, the V gene TRBV27; tentative D call: TRBD2 (7 bases). V gave up 5 bases and J gave up 7 bases, with 17 bases separating them. The CDR3 has 15 amino acids. Germline-derived CDR1 and CDR2 are MNHEY and SMNVEV (reference sequence). The CDR3 nucleotides are TGTGCCAGCAGTCCTAGCGGAGGGGGGAGCGGGGAGCTGTTTTTT. Translated: CASSPSGGGSGELFF.

This clonotype was seen ten or more times. This rearrangement joins TRBV29-1 to TRBJ2-1, with D possibly being TRBD2 (5 bases). V was clipped by 1 base and J by 0 bases, with 7 bases between them. The CDR3 has 14 amino acids. Germline V lookup: CDR1 SQVTM, CDR2 ANQGSEA. CDR3 sequence (DNA): TGCAGCGTTGAAGCGGACTTCTCCTACAATGAGCAGTTCTTC. Protein: CSVEADFSYNEQFF.

This clonotype was seen repeatedly, ten times or more. This CDR3 is CASRGQNYGYTF. The CDR3 DNA follows: TGTGCCAGCAGGGGACAGAACTATGGCTACACCTTC. V and J are TRBV12-3 or TRBV12-4 and TRBJ1-2, with 7 bases fitting TRBD1. The CDR3 loop spans 12 amino acids. The V gene end was trimmed by 6 bases and the J gene end by 2 bases; junction bases not matched to a gene: 0.

The V gene is TRBV6-2 or TRBV6-3, the J gene TRBJ2-1; 7 bases map to TRBD1. The germline V gene has CDR1 MNHEY and CDR2 SVGEGT. Unmatched junction bases numbered 9, after V lost 6 bases and J lost 4 bases. CDR3 length: 15 amino acids. In DNA form, the CDR3 reads TGTGCCAGCAGCCTCCTAGGGACAGCTTACAATGAGCAGTTCTTC. This translates into CASSLLGTAYNEQFF.

This clonotype came up a few times. The rearrangement joins TRBV6-5 to TRBJ2-5; TRBD2 aligns across 9 bases. The CDR3 is made up of 16 amino acids. CDR1 and CDR2 from the germline V gene are MNHEY and SVGAGI. Losses at the gene ends were 4 bases for V and 4 bases for J; bases not matched to a gene: 10. CDR3 sequence: CASSLVGGRAGETQYF. CDR3 DNA: TGTGCCAGCAGTTTGGTTGGCGGGAGGGCCGGAGAGACCCAGTACTTC.

A few counts support this clonotype. The chain employs TRBV18 and TRBJ2-7; D uncertain. Germline V CDR1 and CDR2: KGHSH, LQKENI. This CDR3 spans 12 amino acids. Trimming left V 0 bases short and J 5 bases short, with 5 bases between. CDR3: CASSPPKNEQYV. The CDR3, as DNA: TGTGCCAGCTCACCACCGAAGAACGAGCAGTACGTC.

The J gene is TRBJ2-1, the V gene TRBV2, with TRBD1 as a possible D gene (5 bases). This CDR3 has 14 residues. The V end was cut by 11 bases, the J end by 9 bases, with 23 bases between. Germline values: CDR1 SNHLY, CDR2 FYNNEI. DNA for the CDR3: TGTGCCGGCGCTTTGGGGCTAGACCCCAGTGAGCAGTTCTTC. This translates into CAGALGLDPSEQFF.

V is TRBV3-1 and J is TRBJ1-5; weak D call: TRBD1 (5 bases). CDR1 is LGHDT, CDR2 YNNKEL, per germline (reference sequence). V was clipped by 2 bases and J by 5 bases, with 10 bases between them. There are 14 residues in the CDR3. The CDR3 DNA sequence: TGTGCCAGCAGCCAATGGGGGGTGCATCAGCCCCAGCATTTT. Translated, it gives CASSQWGVHQPQHF.

This clonotype was recorded at least ten times. The chain joins TRBV12-3 or TRBV12-4 to TRBJ1-2; D not resolved. The CDR3 runs 14 residues. Trimming removed 4 bases at V and 0 bases at J, with 9 bases between. The DNA for the CDR3 is TGTGCCAGCAGTTCCCTCACAGCTAACTATGGCTACACCTTC. Protein product: CASSSLTANYGYTF.

The chain joins TRBV28 to TRBJ2-5; the D is unclear. This CDR3 has 13 amino acids. Germline lookup yields CDR1 MDHEN and CDR2 SYDVKM. Deletions cut 5 bases from V and 1 base from J, with 8 bases between. CDR3 sequence reads: CASSPVGQETQYF. CDR3 in DNA: TGTGCCAGCAGTCCCGTAGGCCAAGAGACCCAGTACTTC. The full variable domain, in which reference TRBV28 and TRBJ2-5 provide the parts outside the CDR3, is DVKVTQSSRYLVKRTGEKVFLECVQDMDHENMFWYRQDPGLGLRLIYFSYDVKMKEKGDIPEGYSVSREKKERFSLILESASTNQTSMYLCASSPVGQETQYFGPGTRLLVL.

This clonotype was detected ten times or more. This chain connects TRBV29-1 to TRBJ2-2; TRBD2 matches 7 bases. The CDR3 sequence is 15 residues long. After removal of 7 bases from V and 2 bases from J, the junction contained 10 bases not matched to a gene. Germline CDR1 and CDR2: SQVTM and ANQGSEA. The CDR3 nucleotides are TGCAGCGCCGTTGGGGAGGGAGTAAACACCGGGGAGCTGTTTTTT. It specifies CSAVGEGVNTGELFF.

The chain recombines TRBV2 with TRBJ2-2; a weak D match, TRBD1 (6 bases). Per the germline V gene, CDR1 is SNHLY and CDR2 is FYNNEI. The V end was cut by 6 bases, the J end by 4 bases, with 18 bases between. CDR3 length equals 16 residues. The CDR3 nucleotides are TGTGCCAGCAGGGGACCGGTACAGGGCTTCACCGGGGAGCTGTTTTTT. Amino acids: CASRGPVQGFTGELFF.

This clonotype has a count of ten or more. V gene TRBV29-1 combines with J gene TRBJ2-7; 8 bases match TRBD1. The CDR3 is 13 amino acids. The V segment lost 5 bases and the J segment 0 bases; nucleotides outside the gene matches: 3. CDR1 and CDR2 (germline): SQVTM, ANQGSEA. CDR3 sequence reads: CSVRTGSSYEQYF. The DNA for the CDR3 is TGCAGCGTTCGGACAGGGAGCTCCTACGAGCAGTACTTC.

This clonotype came up a few times. This chain links TRBV28 with TRBJ1-2; D is unresolved. V was trimmed by 2 bases and J by 12 bases, leaving 19 bases between them. Germline assignment: CDR1 MDHEN and CDR2 SYDVKM. This CDR3 contains 14 residues. CDR3 region: CASSLGRSLWLDTF. CDR3 sequence (DNA): TGTGCCAGCAGTTTAGGCAGAAGTCTATGGCTAGACACCTTC.

This clonotype was recorded a few times. V usage is TRBV11-3 and J usage is TRBJ2-7; 7 bases are shared with TRBD2. The CDR3 has 15 amino acids. With V trimmed by 2 bases and J by 6 bases, 10 bases remained unmatched. Germline CDR1 and CDR2: SGHNT and YENEEA. This chain's CDR3 is CASSLWEGEAREQYF. In DNA form, the CDR3 reads TGTGCCAGCAGCTTATGGGAGGGAGAGGCTCGCGAGCAGTACTTC.

There are many counts of this clonotype. The chain joins TRBV20-1 to TRBJ2-1, with 11 bases aligning to TRBD2. Germline V gene lookup returns CDR1 DFQATT and CDR2 SNEGSKA (reference sequence). This CDR3 has 15 amino acids. The junction had 7 bases not matched to a gene; V was cut back by 3 bases and J by 6 bases. The CDR3 is CSASKGLAGGNEQFF. CDR3 nucleotides: TGCAGTGCTAGTAAGGGTCTAGCGGGAGGCAATGAGCAGTTCTTC.

The rearrangement joins TRBV2 to TRBJ2-4, with a weak D call TRBD1 (6 bases). V dropped 8 bases and J dropped 3 bases, with 14 bases sitting between them. The CDR3 sequence is 14 residues long. Germline assignment: CDR1 SNHLY and CDR2 FYNNEI. The DNA for the CDR3 is TGTGCCAGCTCCGCCTTGGACAGCAAAAACATTCAGTACTTC. Protein sequence: CASSALDSKNIQYF.

The chain is built from TRBV11-2 and TRBJ2-7, with 7 bases aligning to TRBD1. V shed 1 base, J shed 1 base, and the junction held 7 bases outside the gene matches. The germline CDR1 and CDR2 sequences are SGHAT and FQNNGV. The CDR3 sequence is 16 residues long. In DNA, the CDR3 is TGTGCCAGCAGCTTAGCCGCTACGACAGGGTCCTACGAGCAGTACGTC. The encoded protein is CASSLAATTGSYEQYV.